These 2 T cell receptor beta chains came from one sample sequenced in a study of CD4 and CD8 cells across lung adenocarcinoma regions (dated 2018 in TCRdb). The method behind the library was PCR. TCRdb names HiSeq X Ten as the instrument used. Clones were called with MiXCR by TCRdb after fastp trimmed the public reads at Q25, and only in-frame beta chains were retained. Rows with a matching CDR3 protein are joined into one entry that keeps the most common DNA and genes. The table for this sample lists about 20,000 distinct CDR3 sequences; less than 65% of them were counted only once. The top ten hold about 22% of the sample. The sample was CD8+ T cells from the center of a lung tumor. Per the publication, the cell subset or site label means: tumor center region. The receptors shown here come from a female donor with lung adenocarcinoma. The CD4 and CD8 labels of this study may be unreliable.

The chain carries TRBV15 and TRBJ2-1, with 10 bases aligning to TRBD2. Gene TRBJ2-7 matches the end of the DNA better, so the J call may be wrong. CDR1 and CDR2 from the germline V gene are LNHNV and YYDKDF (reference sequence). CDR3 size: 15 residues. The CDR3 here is CATRGSGRGSNEQYF. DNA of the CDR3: TGTGCCACCAGGGGAAGCGGGAGGGGTTCCAATGAGCAGTACTTC.

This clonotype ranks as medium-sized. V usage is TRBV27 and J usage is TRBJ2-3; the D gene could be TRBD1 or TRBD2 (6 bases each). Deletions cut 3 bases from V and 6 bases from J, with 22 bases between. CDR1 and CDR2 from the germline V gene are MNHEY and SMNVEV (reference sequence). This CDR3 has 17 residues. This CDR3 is CASSFSGGGGGGDTQYF. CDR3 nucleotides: TGTGCCAGCAGTTTTTCGGGTGGAGGGGGTGGGGGGGATACGCAGTATTTT.